Presented here are 14 T cell receptor beta chains from one specimen sequenced in a study of blood T cell repertoires in COVID-19. Only in-frame clones appear in the TCRdb table, and some are missing; sequencing was by immunoSEQ multiplex PCR. The repertoire holds fewer than 200,000 clones, with around 90% as singletons. Material for sequencing was peripheral blood. The receptors shown here come from a woman over 75 with COVID-19, enrolled during active disease.

V gene TRBV29-1 combines with J gene TRBJ2-7; 12 bases match TRBD1. The length of the CDR3 is 14 residues. After removal of 7 bases from V and 4 bases from J, the junction contained 8 bases not matched to a gene. CDR1 is SQVTM, CDR2 ANQGSEA, per germline. CDR3 region: CSAGTGGTVYEQYF. The CDR3 coding sequence is TGCAGCGCTGGGACAGGGGGCACAGTTTACGAGCAGTACTTC.

V gene TRBV11-2 combines with J gene TRBJ2-2; a possible D gene is TRBD1 (6 bases). The CDR3 has 16 amino acids. CDR1 and CDR2 (germline): SGHAT, FQNNGV. Trimming cost V 7 bases and J 4 bases, with 19 bases left between them. The DNA for the CDR3 is TGTGCCAGCATGTCGGTGAGGACAGCCACCACCGGGGAGCTGTTTTTT. Its protein product is CASMSVRTATTGELFF.

The chain joins TRBV10-3 to TRBJ1-2; no definite D call. The CDR3 length is 12 residues. The ends were cut back, 3 bases at V and 4 bases at J, with 6 bases in the middle. The germline CDR1 and CDR2 sequences are ENHRY and SYGVKD. CDR3 loop: CAISDGLYGYTF. CDR3 coding DNA: TGTGCCATCAGTGATGGCCTCTATGGCTACACCTTC.

The chain is built from TRBV6-1 and TRBJ2-1; D possibly corresponds to TRBD2 (6 bases). CDR1 and CDR2 from the germline V gene are MNHNS and SASEGT. This CDR3 spans 15 amino acids. Trimming shortened V by 1 base and J by 6 bases, and 13 bases separated the two germline ends. The DNA of the CDR3 is TGTGCCAGCAGTGAAGAGACGGGAGTGCGCAATGAGCAGTTCTTC. It codes for CASSEETGVRNEQFF.

The rearrangement joins TRBV12-3 or TRBV12-4 to TRBJ2-1; no reliable D call. The CDR3 spans 12 residues. The germline V and J ends were trimmed by 5 bases and 0 bases, with 2 bases remaining between them. CDR3 protein: CASSRSYNEQFF. The DNA for the CDR3 is TGTGCCAGCAGTCGCTCCTACAATGAGCAGTTCTTC.

This chain connects TRBV4-2 to TRBJ2-5; D is unresolved. This CDR3 is 13 amino acids long. Germline CDR1 and CDR2: LGHNA and YNFKEQ. V lost 0 bases and J lost 5, with 7 bases in between. Here the CDR3 DNA reads TGTGCCAGCAGCCAAGATCCCTCGGAGACCCAGTACTTC. Its protein product is CASSQDPSETQYF.

V usage is TRBV4-1 and J usage is TRBJ2-3; no clear D. V lost 1 base to trimming and J lost 2 bases, with 7 bases between them. Looked up from germline, CDR1 is MGHRA and CDR2 is YSYEKL. The CDR3 is 14 residues long. CDR3 sequence reads: CASSQGTATDTQYF. The DNA for the CDR3 is TGCGCCAGCAGCCAAGGTACAGCCACAGATACGCAGTATTTT.

The chain joins TRBV7-2 to TRBJ2-7; 9 bases fit TRBD2. V shed 7 bases and J 2 bases; nucleotides not matched to a gene: 6. The CDR3 contains 14 residues. Germline lookup yields CDR1 SGHTA and CDR2 FQGNSA. CDR3: CASTGLAIPYEQYF. DNA of the CDR3: TGTGCCAGCACGGGACTAGCAATTCCCTACGAGCAGTACTTC.

The chain joins TRBV11-3 to TRBJ1-2; TRBD1 matches 7 bases. Germline CDR1 and CDR2: SGHNT and YENEEA. CDR3 length equals 16 residues. After removal of 5 bases from V and 6 bases from J, the junction contained 15 bases not matched to a gene. The CDR3 nucleotides are TGTGCCAGCAGCGCCCGAGACAGGGTAAAGTGCCATGGCTACACCTTC. Translating it yields CASSARDRVKCHGYTF.

Concerning this clone itself: This specimen includes other DNA sequences encoding the same CDR3. The J gene is TRBJ2-1, the V gene TRBV7-2; 8 nucleotides match TRBD2. This CDR3 region has 14 residues. Germline V gives CDR1 SGHTA, CDR2 FQGNSA. V trimming: 4 bases; J trimming: 4 bases; junction bases outside the gene matches: 3. CDR3 coding DNA: TGTGCCAGCAGCTCAGCGGGAGCTTACAATGAGCAGTTCTTC. Its protein product is CASSSAGAYNEQFF.

The chain carries TRBV3-1 (or the pseudogene TRBV3-2) and TRBJ2-1; 10 positions match TRBD2. V lost 4 bases and J lost 8; bases outside the gene matches: 8. The length of the CDR3 is 15 residues. Germline V CDR1 and CDR2: LGHDT, YNNKEL (reference sequence). This CDR3 is CASSPPGLAFYEQFF. CDR3 in DNA: TGTGCCAGCAGCCCACCGGGACTAGCGTTTTATGAGCAGTTCTTC.

This chain uses TRBV6-2 or TRBV6-3 with TRBJ2-3; TRBD2 agrees at 9 bases. The CDR3 covers 16 residues. CDR1 is MNHEY, CDR2 SVGEGT, per germline. V shed 4 bases and J 0 bases; nucleotides not matched to a gene: 5. The CDR3 reads CASSSRLAESTDTQYF. CDR3 nucleotides: TGTGCCAGCAGTTCCCGACTAGCGGAAAGCACAGATACGCAGTATTTT.

This sequence joins TRBV28 and TRBJ1-1; D gene uncertain. Trimming cost V 6 bases and J 4 bases, with 15 bases left between them. The length of the CDR3 is 14 residues. Germline CDR1 and CDR2: MDHEN and SYDVKM. The CDR3 sequence is CASSPTQARTEAFF. The CDR3 bases are TGTGCCAGCAGCCCTACCCAGGCCCGCACTGAAGCTTTCTTT.

This clone was seen more than once but under ten times. The chain couples TRBV7-9 to TRBJ2-7; TRBD1 aligns across 8 bases. The CDR3 loop spans 17 amino acids. Germline-derived CDR1 and CDR2 are SEHNR and FQNEAQ (reference sequence). J was trimmed by 1 base and V by 1 base; bases with no gene match: 9. The CDR3 DNA reads TGTGCCAGCAGCTTAGGGGGACAGGACAGACGTTCCTACGAGCAGTACTTC. This sequence encodes CASSLGGQDRRSYEQYF. Full variable domain (outside the CDR3, taken from reference TRBV7-9 and TRBJ2-7): DTGVSQNPRHKITKRGQNVTFRCDPISEHNRLYWYRQTLGQGPEFLTYFQNEAQLEKSRLLSDRFSAERPKGSFSTLEIQRTEQGDSAMYLCASSLGGQDRRSYEQYFGPGTRLTVT.